In its sample, the clone carrying this T cell receptor beta chain was seen a few times. Its antigen is unidentified. The PCR had 60 Vbeta and 13 Jbeta primers. In the source study's methods: About 10 million shared chains were among approximately 87 million unique TCR beta chains counted in a later analysis. The method was immunoSEQ multiplex PCR; TCRdb's version includes in-frame clones alone and lacks a portion of them. Clonal size and the V and J genes are those of that table, whereas D and trimming came from the DNA. This sample carries some 170,000 clones, approximately 80% of them seen once, and the ten largest clones take roughly 10%. The record originates from a study of cytomegalovirus exposure and HLA in healthy donors. Findings of the study overall: Later on, an analysis showed TCR association rates differing by HLA locus, with DRB1 the most and HLA-C the fewest.

Sequencing input: PBMCs. This TCR was sampled from a man aged 18 to 30 in good health and CMV-seropositive.

For the CDR3, the DNA is TGTGCCAGCAGTGAAGAAAGAGGGAACACTGAAGCTTTCTTT. Protein sequence: CASSEERGNTEAFF. The rearrangement uses TRBV6-1 and TRBJ1-1; D is unclear. This CDR3 is built from 14 residues. The V gene's germline CDR1 is MNHNS and CDR2 SASEGT. Trimming took 1 base from V and 1 from J, leaving 7 bases between them.